What follows describes a single T cell receptor beta chain. Antigen: not known. This entry comes from a study of cytomegalovirus exposure and HLA in healthy donors. Vbeta (60) and Jbeta (13) primers were used in the PCR. In the authors' methods: Unique TCR beta chains totaled around 86 million in a later count, with 8.5 million to 12 million of them shared. The method was immunoSEQ multiplex PCR; TCRdb's version includes in-frame clones alone and lacks a portion of them. V, J and clone size are those of that table, while D and trimming were read from the DNA. The data contain about 170,000 clones, roughly 84% of them singletons. The CDR3 has 16 amino acids. Germline-derived CDR1 and CDR2 are SGHNT and YYREEE (reference sequence). V lost 0 bases to trimming and J lost 1 base; unmatched junction nucleotides: 4. The study, taken as a whole, reports: Reportedly, cytomegalovirus status was diagnosed with high sensitivity and specificity.

The sample taken for sequencing was PBMCs. The chain links TRBV5-4 to TRBJ2-5, with 9 bases fitting TRBD2. This clonotype originated in a male donor in good health and CMV-seronegative. The CDR3, as DNA: TGTGCCAGCAGCTTGGGTAGCGGGAGAGCCCAAGAGACCCAGTACTTC. Amino acids: CASSLGSGRAQETQYF. The full variable domain, in which reference TRBV5-4 and TRBJ2-5 provide the parts outside the CDR3, is ETGVTQSPTHLIKTRGQQVTLRCSSQSGHNTVSWYQQALGQGPQFIFQYYREEENGRGNFPPRFSGLQFPNYSSELNVNALELDDSALYLCASSLGSGRAQETQYFGPGTRLLVL.